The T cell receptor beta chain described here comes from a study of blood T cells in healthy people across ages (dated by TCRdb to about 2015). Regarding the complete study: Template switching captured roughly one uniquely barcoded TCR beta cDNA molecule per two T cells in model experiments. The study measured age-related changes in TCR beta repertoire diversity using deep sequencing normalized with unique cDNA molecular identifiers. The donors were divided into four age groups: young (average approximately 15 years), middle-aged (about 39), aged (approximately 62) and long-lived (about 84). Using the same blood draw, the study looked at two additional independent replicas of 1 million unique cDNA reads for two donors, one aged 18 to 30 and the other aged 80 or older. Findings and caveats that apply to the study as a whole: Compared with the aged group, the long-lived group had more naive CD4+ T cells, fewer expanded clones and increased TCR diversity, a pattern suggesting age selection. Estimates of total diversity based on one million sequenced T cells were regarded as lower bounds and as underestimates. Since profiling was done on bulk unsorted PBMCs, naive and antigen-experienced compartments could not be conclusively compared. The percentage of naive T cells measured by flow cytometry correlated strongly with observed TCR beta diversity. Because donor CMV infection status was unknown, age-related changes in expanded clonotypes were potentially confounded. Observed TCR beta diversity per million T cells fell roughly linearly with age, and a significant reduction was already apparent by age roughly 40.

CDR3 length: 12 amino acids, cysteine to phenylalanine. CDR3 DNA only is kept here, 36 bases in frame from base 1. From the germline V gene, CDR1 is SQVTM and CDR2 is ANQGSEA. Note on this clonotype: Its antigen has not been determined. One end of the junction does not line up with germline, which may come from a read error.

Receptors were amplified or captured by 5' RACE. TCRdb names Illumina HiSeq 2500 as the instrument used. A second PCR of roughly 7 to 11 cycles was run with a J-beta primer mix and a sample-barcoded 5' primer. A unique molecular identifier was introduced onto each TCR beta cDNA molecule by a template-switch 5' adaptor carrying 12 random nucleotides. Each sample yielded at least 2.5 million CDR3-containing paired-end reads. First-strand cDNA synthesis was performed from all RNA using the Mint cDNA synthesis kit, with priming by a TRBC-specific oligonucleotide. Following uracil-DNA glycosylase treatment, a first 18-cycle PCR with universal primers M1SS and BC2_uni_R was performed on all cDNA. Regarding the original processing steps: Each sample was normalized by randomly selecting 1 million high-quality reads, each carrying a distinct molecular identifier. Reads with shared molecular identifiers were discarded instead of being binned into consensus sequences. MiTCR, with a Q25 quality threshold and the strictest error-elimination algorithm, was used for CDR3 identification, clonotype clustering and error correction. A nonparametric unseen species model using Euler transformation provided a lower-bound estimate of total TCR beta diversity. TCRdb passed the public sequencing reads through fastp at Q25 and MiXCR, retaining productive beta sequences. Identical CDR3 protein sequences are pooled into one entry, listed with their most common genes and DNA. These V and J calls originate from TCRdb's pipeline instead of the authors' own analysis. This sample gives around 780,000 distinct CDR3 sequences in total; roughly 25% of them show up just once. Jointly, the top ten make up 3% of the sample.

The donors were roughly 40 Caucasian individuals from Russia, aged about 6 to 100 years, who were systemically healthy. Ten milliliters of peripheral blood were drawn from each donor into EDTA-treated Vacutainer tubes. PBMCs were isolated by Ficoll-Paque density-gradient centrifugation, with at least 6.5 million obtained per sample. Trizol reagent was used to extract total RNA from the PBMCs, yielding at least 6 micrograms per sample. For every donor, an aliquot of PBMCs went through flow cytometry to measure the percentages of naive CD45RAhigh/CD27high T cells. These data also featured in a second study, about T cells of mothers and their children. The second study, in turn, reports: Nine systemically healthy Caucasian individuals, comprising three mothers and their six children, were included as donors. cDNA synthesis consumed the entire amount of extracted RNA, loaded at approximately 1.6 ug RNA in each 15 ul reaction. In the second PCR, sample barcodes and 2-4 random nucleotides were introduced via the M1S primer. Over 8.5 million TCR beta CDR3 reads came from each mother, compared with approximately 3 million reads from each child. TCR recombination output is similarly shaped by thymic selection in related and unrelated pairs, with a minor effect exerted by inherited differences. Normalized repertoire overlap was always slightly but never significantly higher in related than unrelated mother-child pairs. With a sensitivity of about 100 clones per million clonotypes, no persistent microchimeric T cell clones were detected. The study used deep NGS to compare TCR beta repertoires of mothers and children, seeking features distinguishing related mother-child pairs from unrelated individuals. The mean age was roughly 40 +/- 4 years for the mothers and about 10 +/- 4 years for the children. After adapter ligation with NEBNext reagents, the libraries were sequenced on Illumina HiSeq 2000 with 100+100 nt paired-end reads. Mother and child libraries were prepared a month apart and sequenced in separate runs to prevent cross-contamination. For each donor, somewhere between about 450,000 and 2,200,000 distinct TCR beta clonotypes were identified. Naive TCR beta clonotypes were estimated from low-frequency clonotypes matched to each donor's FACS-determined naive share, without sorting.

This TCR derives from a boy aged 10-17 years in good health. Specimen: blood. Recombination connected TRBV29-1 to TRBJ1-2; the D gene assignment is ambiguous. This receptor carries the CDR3 CSVSEGSFGYAF. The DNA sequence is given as TGCAGCGTTTCAGAGGGATCATTTGGCTACGCCTTC.